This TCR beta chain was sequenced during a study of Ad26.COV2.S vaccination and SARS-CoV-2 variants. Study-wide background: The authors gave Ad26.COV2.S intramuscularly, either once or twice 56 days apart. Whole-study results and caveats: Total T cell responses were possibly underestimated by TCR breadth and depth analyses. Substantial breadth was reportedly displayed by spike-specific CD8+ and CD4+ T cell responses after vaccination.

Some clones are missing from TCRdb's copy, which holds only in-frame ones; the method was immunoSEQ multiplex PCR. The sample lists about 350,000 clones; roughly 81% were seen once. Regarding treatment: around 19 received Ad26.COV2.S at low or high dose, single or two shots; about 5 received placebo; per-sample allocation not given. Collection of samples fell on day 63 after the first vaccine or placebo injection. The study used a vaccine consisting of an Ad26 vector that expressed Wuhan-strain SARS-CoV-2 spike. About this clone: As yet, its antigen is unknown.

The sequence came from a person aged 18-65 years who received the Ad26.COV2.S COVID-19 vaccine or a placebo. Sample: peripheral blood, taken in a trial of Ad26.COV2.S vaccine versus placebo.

The CDR3 DNA follows: TGTGCCAGCAGCCTAGACCCTAGCGGGAGTTACGAGCAGTACTTC. This gives the protein CASSLDPSGSYEQYF. V gene TRBV7-8 combines with J gene TRBJ2-7; TRBD2 matches at 10 bases. CDR1 and CDR2 (germline): SGHVS, FQNEAQ. The trim removed 5 bases at V and 4 bases at J, leaving 8 bases unmatched. CDR3 length: 15 amino acids. Filled out from reference TRBV7-8 and TRBJ2-7, the complete variable domain reads GAGVSQSPRYKVAKRGQDVALRCDPISGHVSLFWYQQALGQGPEFLTYFQNEAQLDKSGLPSDRFFAERPEGSVSTLKIQRTQQEDSAVYLCASSLDPSGSYEQYFGPGTRLTVT.